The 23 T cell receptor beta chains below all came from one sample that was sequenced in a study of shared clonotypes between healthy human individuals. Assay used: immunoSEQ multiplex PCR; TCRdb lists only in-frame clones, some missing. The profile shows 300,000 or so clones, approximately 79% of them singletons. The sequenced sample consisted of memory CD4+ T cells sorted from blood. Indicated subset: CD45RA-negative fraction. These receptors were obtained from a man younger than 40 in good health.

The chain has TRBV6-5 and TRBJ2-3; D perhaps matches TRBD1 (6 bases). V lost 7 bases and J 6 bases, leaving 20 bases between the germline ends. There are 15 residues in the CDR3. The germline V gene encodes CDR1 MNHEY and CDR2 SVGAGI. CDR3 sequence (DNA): TGTGCCAGCACCAACGCTGGGGGCAGTCGGGATACGCAGTATTTT. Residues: CASTNAGGSRDTQYF.

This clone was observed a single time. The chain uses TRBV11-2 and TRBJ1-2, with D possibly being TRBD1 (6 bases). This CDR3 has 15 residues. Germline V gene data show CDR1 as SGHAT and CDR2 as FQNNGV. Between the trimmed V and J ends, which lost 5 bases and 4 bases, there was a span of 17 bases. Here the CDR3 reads CASSIIQGSPYGYTF. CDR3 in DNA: TGTGCCAGCAGCATCATACAGGGATCTCCCTATGGCTACACCTTC.

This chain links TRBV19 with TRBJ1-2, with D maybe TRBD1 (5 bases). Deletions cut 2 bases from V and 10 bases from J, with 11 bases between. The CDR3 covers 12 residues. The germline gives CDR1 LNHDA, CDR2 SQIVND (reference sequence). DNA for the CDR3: TGTGCCAGTAGTATATGGGGGTTGGCCTACACCTTC. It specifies CASSIWGLAYTF. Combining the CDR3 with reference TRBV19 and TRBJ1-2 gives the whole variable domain DGGITQSPKYLFRKEGQNVTLSCEQNLNHDAMYWYRQDPGQGLRLIYYSQIVNDFQKGDIAEGYSVSREKKESFPLTVTSAQKNPTAFYLCASSIWGLAYTFGSGTRLTVV.

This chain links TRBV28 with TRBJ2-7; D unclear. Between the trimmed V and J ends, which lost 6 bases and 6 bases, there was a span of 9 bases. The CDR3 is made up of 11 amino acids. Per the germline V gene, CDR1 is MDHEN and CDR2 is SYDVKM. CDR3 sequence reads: CASRDTLEQYF. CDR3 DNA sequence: TGTGCCAGCAGGGATACCCTCGAGCAGTACTTC.

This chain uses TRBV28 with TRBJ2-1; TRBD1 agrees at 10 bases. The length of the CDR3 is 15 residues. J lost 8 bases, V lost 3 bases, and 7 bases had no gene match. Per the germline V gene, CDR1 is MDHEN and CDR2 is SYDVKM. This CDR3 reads CASSFMGQGSDEQFF. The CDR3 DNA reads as TGTGCCAGCAGTTTTATGGGACAGGGGTCTGATGAGCAGTTCTTC.

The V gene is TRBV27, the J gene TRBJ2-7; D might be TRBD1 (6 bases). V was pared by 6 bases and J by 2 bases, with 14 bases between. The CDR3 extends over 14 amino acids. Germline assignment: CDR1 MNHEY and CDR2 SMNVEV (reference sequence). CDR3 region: CASRDTGNPYEQYF. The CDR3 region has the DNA TGTGCCAGCAGGGATACAGGGAACCCCTACGAGCAGTACTTC.

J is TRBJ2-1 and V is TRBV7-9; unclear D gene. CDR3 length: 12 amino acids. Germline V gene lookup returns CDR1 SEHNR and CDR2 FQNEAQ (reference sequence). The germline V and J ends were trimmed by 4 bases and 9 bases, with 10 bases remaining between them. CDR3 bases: TGTGCCAGCAGCTCTGCTGCGAGTGAGCAGTTCTTC. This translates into CASSSAASEQFF.

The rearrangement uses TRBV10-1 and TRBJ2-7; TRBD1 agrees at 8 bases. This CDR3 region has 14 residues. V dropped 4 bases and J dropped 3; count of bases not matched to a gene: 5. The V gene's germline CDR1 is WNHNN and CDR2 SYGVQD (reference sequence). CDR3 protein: CASSVNRGDYEQYF. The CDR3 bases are TGCGCCAGCAGTGTAAACAGGGGGGACTACGAGCAGTACTTC.

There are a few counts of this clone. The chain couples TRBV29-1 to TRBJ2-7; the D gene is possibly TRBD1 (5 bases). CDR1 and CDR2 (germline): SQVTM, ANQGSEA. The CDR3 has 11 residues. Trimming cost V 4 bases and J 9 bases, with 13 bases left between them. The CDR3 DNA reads TGCAGCGTTGGAATGGTAGGGGTGCAGTACTTC. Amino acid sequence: CSVGMVGVQYF.

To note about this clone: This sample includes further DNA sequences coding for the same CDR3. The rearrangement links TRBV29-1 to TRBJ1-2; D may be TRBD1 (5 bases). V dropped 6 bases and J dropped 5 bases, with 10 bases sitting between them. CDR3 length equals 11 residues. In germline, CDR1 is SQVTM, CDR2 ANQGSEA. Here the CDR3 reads CSVTRGYGYTF. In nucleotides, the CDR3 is TGCAGCGTGACCCGGGGGTATGGCTACACCTTC.

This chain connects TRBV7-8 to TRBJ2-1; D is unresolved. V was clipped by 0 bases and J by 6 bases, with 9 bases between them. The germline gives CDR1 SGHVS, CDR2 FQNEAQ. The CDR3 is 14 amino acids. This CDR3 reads CASSLASGFNEQFF. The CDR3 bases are TGTGCCAGCAGCTTAGCGTCCGGGTTCAATGAGCAGTTCTTC.

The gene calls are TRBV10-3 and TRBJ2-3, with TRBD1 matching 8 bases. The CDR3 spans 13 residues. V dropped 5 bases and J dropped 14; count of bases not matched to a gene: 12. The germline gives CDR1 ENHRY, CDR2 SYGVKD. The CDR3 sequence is CAISNSGTGPSYF. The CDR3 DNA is TGTGCCATCAGTAACTCCGGGACAGGCCCATCGTATTTT.

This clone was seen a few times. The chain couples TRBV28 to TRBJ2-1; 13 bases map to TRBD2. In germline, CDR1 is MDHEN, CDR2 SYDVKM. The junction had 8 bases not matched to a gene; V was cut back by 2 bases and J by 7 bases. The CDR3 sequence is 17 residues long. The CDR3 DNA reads TGTGCCAGCAGTTTACCCCTACTAGCGGGAGGGTCAAATGAGCAGTTCTTC. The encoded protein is CASSLPLLAGGSNEQFF. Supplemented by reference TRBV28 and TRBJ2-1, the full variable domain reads DVKVTQSSRYLVKRTGEKVFLECVQDMDHENMFWYRQDPGLGLRLIYFSYDVKMKEKGDIPEGYSVSREKKERFSLILESASTNQTSMYLCASSLPLLAGGSNEQFFGPGTRLTVL.

The CDR3: CASSASGWGPYEQYF. In DNA form, the CDR3 reads TGTGCCAGCAGTGCCAGCGGCTGGGGCCCCTACGAGCAGTACTTC. V is TRBV6-1 and J is TRBJ2-7, with D tentatively TRBD1 or TRBD2 (5 bases each). The CDR3 is 15 amino acids. V lost 4 bases and J 2 bases, leaving 15 bases between the germline ends. Germline loops: CDR1 MNHNS, CDR2 SASEGT.

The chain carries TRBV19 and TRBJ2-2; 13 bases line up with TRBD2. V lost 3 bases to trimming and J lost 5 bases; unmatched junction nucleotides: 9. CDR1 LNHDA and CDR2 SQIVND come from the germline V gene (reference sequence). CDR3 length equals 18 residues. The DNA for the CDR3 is TGTGCCAGTAGTATGGGGACTAGCGGGACGCTACGGACCGGGGAGCTGTTTTTT. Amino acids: CASSMGTSGTLRTGELFF.

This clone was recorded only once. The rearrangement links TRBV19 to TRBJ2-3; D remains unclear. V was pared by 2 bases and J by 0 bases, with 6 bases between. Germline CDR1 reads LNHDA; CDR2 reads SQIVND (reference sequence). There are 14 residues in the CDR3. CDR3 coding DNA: TGTGCCAGTAGTATAAGCGATAGCACAGATACGCAGTATTTT. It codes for CASSISDSTDTQYF.

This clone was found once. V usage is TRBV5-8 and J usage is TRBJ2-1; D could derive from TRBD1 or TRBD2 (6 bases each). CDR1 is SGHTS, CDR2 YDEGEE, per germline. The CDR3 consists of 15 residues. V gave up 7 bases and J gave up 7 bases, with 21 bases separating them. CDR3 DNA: TGTGCCAGCTCGGTCGGGACACTAGCTCGGAATGAGCAGTTCTTC. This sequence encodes CASSVGTLARNEQFF.

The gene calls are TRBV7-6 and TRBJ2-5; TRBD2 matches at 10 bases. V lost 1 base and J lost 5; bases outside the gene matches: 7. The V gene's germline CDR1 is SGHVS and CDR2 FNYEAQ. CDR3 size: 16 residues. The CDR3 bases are TGTGCCAGCAGCTTAGTTCGAGAAGCGGGAGGGGAGACCCAGTACTTC. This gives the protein CASSLVREAGGETQYF.

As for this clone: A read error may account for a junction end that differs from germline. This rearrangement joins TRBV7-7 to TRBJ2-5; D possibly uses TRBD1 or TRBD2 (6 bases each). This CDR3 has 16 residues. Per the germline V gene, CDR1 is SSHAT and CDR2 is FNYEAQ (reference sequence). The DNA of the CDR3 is TGTGCTAGCAGCCCGCAACAGGGCCAAGGGGGGGAGACCCAGTACTTC. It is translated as CASSPQQGQGGETQYF.

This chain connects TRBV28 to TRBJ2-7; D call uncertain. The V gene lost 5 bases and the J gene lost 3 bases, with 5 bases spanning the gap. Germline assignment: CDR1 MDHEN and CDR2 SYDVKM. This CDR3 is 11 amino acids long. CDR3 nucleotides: TGTGCCAGCAGTACCCTCTACGAGCAGTACTTC. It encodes CASSTLYEQYF.

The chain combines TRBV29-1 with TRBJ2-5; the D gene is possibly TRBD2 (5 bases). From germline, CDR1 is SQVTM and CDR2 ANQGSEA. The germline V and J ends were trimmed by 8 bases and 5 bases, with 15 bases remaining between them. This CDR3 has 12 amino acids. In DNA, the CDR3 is TGCAGCTTCCGGGGAAGTTGGGAGACCCAGTACTTC. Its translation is CSFRGSWETQYF.

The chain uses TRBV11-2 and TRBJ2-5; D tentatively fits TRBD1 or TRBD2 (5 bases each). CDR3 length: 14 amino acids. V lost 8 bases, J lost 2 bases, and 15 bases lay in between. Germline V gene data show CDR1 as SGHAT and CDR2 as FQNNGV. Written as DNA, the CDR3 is TGTGCCAGCTCCAGGGACCCAAGACAAGAGACCCAGTACTTC. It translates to CASSRDPRQETQYF. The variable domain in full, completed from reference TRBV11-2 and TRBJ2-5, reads EAGVAQSPRYKIIEKRQSVAFWCNPISGHATLYWYQQILGQGPKLLIQFQNNGVVDDSQLPKDRFSAERLKGVDSTLKIQPAKLEDSAVYLCASSRDPRQETQYFGPGTRLLVL.

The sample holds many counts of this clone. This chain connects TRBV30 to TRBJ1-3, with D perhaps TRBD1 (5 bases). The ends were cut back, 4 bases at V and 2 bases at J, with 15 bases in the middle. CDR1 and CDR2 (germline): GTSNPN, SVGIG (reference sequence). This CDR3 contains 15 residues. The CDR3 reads CAWKPSPGPGNTIYF. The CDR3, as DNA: TGTGCCTGGAAACCCAGCCCGGGACCTGGAAACACCATATATTTT.